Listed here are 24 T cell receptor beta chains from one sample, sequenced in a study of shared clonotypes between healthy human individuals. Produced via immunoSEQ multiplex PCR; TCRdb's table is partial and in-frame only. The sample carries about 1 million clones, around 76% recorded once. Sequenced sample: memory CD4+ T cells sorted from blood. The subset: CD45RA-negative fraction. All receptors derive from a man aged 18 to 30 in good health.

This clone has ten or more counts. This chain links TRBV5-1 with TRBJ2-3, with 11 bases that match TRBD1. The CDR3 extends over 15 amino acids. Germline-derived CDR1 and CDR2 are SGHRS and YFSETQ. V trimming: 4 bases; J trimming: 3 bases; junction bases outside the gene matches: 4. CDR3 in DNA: TGCGCCAGCAGCGGACAGGGGGCGCTAACAGATACGCAGTATTTT. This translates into CASSGQGALTDTQYF.

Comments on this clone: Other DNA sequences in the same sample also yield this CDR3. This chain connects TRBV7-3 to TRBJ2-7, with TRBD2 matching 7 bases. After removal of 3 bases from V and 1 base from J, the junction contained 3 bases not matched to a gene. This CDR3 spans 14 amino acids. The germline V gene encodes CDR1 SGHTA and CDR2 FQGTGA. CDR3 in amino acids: CASSLGGDSYEQYF. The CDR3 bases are TGTGCCAGCAGCTTGGGAGGGGATTCCTACGAGCAGTACTTC.

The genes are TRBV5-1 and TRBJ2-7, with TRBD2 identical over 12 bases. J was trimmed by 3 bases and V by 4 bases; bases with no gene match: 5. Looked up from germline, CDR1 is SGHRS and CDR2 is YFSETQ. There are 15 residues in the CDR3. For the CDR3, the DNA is TGCGCCAGCAGCCGGACTAGCGGGATAATCTACGAGCAGTACTTC. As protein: CASSRTSGIIYEQYF.

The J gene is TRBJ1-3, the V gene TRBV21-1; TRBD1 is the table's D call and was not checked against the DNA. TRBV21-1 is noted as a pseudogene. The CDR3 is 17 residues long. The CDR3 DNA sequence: TGTGCCAGCAGCCCCAGACCGGGACAATGCTCTGGAAACACCATATATTTT. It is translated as CASSPRPGQCSGNTIYF.

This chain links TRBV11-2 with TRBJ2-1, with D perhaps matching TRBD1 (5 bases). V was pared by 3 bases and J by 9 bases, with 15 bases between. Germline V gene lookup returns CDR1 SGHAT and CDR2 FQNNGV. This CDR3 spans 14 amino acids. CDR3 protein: CASSFEYQGAEQFF. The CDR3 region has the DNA TGTGCCAGCAGCTTCGAATACCAGGGTGCTGAGCAGTTCTTC.

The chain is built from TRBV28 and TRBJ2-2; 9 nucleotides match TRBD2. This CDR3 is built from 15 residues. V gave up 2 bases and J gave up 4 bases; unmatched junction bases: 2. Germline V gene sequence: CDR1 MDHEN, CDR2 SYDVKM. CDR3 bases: TGTGCCAGCAGTTTACTAGCGGGGAGCACCGGGGAGCTGTTTTTT. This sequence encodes CASSLLAGSTGELFF.

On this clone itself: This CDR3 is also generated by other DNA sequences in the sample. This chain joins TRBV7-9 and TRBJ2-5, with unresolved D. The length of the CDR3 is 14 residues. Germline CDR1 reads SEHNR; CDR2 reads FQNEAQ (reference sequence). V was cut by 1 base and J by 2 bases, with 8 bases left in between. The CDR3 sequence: CASSLGMVQETQYF. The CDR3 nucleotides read TGTGCCAGCAGCTTAGGAATGGTGCAAGAGACCCAGTACTTC.

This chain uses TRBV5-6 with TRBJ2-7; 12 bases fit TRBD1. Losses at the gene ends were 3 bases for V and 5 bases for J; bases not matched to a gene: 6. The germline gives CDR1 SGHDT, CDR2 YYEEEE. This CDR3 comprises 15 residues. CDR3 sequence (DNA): TGTGCCAGCAGCTACCCCGGGACAGGGGGCGACGAGCAGTACTTC. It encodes CASSYPGTGGDEQYF.

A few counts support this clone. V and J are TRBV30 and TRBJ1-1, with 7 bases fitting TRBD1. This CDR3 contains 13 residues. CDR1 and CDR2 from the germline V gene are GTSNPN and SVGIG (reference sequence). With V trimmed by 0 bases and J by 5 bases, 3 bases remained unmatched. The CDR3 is CAWSVPRGTEAFF. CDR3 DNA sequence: TGTGCCTGGAGTGTCCCCAGGGGGACTGAAGCTTTCTTT.

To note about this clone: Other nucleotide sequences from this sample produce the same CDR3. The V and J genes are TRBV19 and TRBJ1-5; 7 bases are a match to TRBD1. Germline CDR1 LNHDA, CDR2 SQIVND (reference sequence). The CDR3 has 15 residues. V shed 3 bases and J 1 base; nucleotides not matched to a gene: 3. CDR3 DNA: TGTGCCAGTAGTATCTCGGGACAGAGCAATCAGCCCCAGCATTTT. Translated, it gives CASSISGQSNQPQHF.

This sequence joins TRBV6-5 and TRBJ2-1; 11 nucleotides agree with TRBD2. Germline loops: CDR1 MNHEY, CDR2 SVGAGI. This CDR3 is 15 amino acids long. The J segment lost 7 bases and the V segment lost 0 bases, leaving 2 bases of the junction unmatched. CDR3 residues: CASSYSTSGTNEQFF. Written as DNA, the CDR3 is TGTGCCAGCAGTTACTCGACTAGCGGGACGAATGAGCAGTTCTTC.

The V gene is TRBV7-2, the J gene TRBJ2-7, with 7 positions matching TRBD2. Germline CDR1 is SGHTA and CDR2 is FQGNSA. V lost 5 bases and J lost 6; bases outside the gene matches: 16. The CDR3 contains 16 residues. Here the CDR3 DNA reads TGTGCCAGCAGCCAGGGTTGGGCGGGAGTTTTTCTCGAGCAGTACTTC. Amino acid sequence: CASSQGWAGVFLEQYF.

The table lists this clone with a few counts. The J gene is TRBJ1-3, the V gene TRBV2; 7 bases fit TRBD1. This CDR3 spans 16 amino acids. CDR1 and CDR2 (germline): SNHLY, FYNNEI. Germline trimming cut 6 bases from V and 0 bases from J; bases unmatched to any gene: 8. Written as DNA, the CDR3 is TGTGCCAGCAGGGCCCCAGGGGGGTACTCTGGAAACACCATATATTTT. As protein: CASRAPGGYSGNTIYF.

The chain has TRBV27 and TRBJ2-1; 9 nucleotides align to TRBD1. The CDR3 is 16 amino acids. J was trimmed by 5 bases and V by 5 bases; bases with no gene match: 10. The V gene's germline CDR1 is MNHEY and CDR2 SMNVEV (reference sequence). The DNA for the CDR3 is TGTGCCAGCAGTCCATATCGGACAGGGGCCAACAATGAGCAGTTCTTC. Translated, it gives CASSPYRTGANNEQFF.

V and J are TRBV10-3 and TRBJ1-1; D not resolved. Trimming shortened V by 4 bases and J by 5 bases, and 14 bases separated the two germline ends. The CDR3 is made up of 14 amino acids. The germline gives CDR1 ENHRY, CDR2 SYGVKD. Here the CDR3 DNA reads TGTGCCATCAGTGGGGCCTCATCGGGGACTGAAGCTTTCTTT. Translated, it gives CAISGASSGTEAFF.

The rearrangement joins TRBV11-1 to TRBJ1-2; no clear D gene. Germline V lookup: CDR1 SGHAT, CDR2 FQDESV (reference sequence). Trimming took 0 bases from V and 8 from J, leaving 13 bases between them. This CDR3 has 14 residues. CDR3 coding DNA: TGTGCCAGCAGCTTAGCGAGGGAAAATGGAGGCTACACCTTC. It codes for CASSLARENGGYTF.

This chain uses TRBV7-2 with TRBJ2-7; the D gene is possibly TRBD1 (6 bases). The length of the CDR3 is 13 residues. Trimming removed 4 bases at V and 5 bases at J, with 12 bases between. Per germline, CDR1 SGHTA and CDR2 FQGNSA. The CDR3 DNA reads TGTGCCAGCAGCTCGTGGGGGCGGGACGAGCAGTACTTC. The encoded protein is CASSSWGRDEQYF. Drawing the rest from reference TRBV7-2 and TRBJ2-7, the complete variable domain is GAGVSQSPSNKVTEKGKDVELRCDPISGHTALYWYRQSLGQGLEFLIYFQGNSAPDKSGLPSDRFSAERTGGSVSTLTIQRTQQEDSAVYLCASSSWGRDEQYFGPGTRLTVT.

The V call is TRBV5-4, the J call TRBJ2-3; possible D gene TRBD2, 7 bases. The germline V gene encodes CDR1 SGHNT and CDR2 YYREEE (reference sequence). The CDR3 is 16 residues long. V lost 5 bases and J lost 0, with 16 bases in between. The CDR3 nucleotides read TGTGCCAGCAGAAGGGGGGGGAGAACTAGCACAGATACGCAGTATTTT. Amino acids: CASRRGGRTSTDTQYF.

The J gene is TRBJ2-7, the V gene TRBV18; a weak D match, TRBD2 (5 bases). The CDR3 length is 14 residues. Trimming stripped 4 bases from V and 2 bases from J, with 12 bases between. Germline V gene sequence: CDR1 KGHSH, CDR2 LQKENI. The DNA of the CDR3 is TGTGCCAGCTCACTACGTCCCGGGGCCTACGAGCAGTACTTC. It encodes CASSLRPGAYEQYF.

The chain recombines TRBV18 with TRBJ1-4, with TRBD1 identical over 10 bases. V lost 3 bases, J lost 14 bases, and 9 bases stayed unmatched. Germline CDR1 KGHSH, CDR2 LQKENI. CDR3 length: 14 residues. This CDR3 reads CASSPLGQGGLLFF. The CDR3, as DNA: TGTGCCAGCTCACCCCTTGGACAGGGGGGTCTCCTGTTTTTT.

CDR3 in DNA: TGTGCCAGCAGCCCCTGGACAGCGAGAAAGACTAGCGGGACGGGGACCCAGTACTTC. Protein sequence: CASSPWTARKTSGTGTQYF. The chain couples TRBV7-8 to TRBJ2-5; 11 bases fit TRBD2. The germline V gene has CDR1 SGHVS and CDR2 FQNEAQ. The CDR3 spans 19 residues. Trimming at V came to 5 bases and at J to 7 bases, leaving 21 bases not matched to a gene.

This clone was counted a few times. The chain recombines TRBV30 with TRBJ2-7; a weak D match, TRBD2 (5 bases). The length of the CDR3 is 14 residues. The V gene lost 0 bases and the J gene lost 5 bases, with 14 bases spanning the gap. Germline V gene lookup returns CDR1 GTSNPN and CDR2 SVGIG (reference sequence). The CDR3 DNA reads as TGTGCCTGGAGTGTATCTTCCCGAGGGAACGAGCAGTACTTC. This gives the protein CAWSVSSRGNEQYF.

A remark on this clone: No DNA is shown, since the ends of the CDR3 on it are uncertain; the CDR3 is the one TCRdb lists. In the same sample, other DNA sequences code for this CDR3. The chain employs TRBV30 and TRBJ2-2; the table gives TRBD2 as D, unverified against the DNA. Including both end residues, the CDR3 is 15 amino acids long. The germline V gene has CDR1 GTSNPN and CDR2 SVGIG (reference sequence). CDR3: CAWASGTRNTGELFF.

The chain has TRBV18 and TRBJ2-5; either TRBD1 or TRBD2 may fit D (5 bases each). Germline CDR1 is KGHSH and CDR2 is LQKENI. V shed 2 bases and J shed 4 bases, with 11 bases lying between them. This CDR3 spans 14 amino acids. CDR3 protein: CASSPLGDGETQYF. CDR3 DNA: TGTGCCAGCTCACCATTAGGGGACGGAGAGACCCAGTACTTC.